The source of this T cell receptor (beta chain) is a study of tumor-infiltrating lymphocytes in oesophageal squamous cell carcinoma. This CDR3 has 15 residues. The germline V and J ends were trimmed by 4 bases and 4 bases, with 17 bases remaining between them. The V gene's germline CDR1 is SGHTA and CDR2 FQGNSA. One entry per CDR3 protein, called by TCRdb with MiXCR from the PCR reads. The sample carries under 20,000 distinct CDR3 sequences, approximately 40% recorded once. This clonotype rates as medium-sized (0.01 to 0.1%). The sample comprised blood. The clonotype comes from a male donor with esophageal squamous cell carcinoma. The V call is TRBV7-2, the J call TRBJ2-7, with D perhaps TRBD1 (6 bases). CDR3 sequence: CASSSYREGGYEQYF. Written as DNA, the CDR3 is TGTGCCAGCAGCTCATACAGGGAAGGAGGTTACGAGCAGTACTTC.